Below are 32 T cell receptor beta chains sequenced from a single sample in a study of blood T cell repertoires in COVID-19. Some clones are missing from TCRdb's copy, which holds only in-frame ones; the method was immunoSEQ multiplex PCR. The sample shows approximately 300,000 clones, 75% to 90% of them seen only once. Input material: PBMCs or T cells enriched from blood (not recorded which). The origin of the receptors is a woman in her twenties or thirties who had been exposed to COVID-19.

This sequence joins TRBV5-1 and TRBJ2-3; D gene uncertain. This CDR3 is 13 amino acids long. V dropped 4 bases and J dropped 0 bases, with 6 bases sitting between them. Germline CDR1 SGHRS, CDR2 YFSETQ. The CDR3 bases are TGCGCCAGCAGCGATACTAGCACAGATACGCAGTATTTT. This codes for CASSDTSTDTQYF.

This chain joins TRBV9 and TRBJ2-7, with TRBD2 matching over 7 bases. CDR1 and CDR2 from the germline V gene are SGDLS and YYNGEE. This CDR3 has 15 residues. J gave up 2 bases and V 0 bases, and 5 bases lay outside the gene matches. This CDR3 reads CASSVGSGGTYEQYF. The CDR3 DNA reads TGTGCCAGCAGCGTAGGATCGGGAGGAACCTACGAGCAGTACTTC.

This clone was recorded once. The chain is built from TRBV2 and TRBJ2-7; 7 bases are shared with TRBD1. The CDR3 runs 15 residues. The germline gives CDR1 SNHLY, CDR2 FYNNEI. V lost 7 bases and J lost 0; bases outside the gene matches: 9. Here the CDR3 reads CASKVQGQSSYEQYF. CDR3 in DNA: TGTGCCAGCAAGGTCCAGGGACAGTCCTCCTACGAGCAGTACTTC.

V gene TRBV3-1 (or the pseudogene TRBV3-2) combines with J gene TRBJ2-7; the match to TRBD1 covers 9 bases. The germline V gene has CDR1 LGHDT and CDR2 YNNKEL (reference sequence). V shed 5 bases, J shed 3 bases, and the junction held 5 bases outside the gene matches. The length of the CDR3 is 14 residues. CDR3 DNA: TGTGCCAGCAGCGGACCGGGACAGGGCTACGAGCAGTACTTC. The encoded protein is CASSGPGQGYEQYF.

The rearrangement joins TRBV27 to TRBJ1-5; no reliable D call. The germline V gene has CDR1 MNHEY and CDR2 SMNVEV (reference sequence). The CDR3 contains 15 residues. Between the trimmed V and J ends, which lost 2 bases and 0 bases, there was a span of 8 bases. Here the CDR3 reads CASSLKRDSNQPQHF. CDR3 sequence (DNA): TGTGCCAGCAGTTTAAAGAGAGATAGCAATCAGCCCCAGCATTTT.

The rearrangement joins TRBV9 to TRBJ1-1; 8 nucleotides line up with TRBD1. This CDR3 spans 12 amino acids. V dropped 3 bases and J dropped 8; count of bases not matched to a gene: 3. Germline V gene lookup returns CDR1 SGDLS and CDR2 YYNGEE. In DNA form, the CDR3 reads TGTGCCAGCAGCGCGACAGGGGCGGAAGCTTTCTTT. This gives the protein CASSATGAEAFF.

V and J are TRBV5-4 and TRBJ2-1, with TRBD1 identical over 8 bases. CDR3 length equals 17 residues. V lost 3 bases and J lost 3; bases outside the gene matches: 11. The germline CDR1 and CDR2 sequences are SGHNT and YYREEE (reference sequence). CDR3 in DNA: TGTGCCAGCAGCTGGGGTACCGGGACAGGCGGCTACAATGAGCAGTTCTTC. Amino acid sequence: CASSWGTGTGGYNEQFF.

This clone was observed a few times. This rearrangement joins TRBV28 to TRBJ1-2, with D perhaps TRBD1 (6 bases). V lost 5 bases and J 8 bases, leaving 15 bases between the germline ends. The germline CDR1 and CDR2 sequences are MDHEN and SYDVKM. This CDR3 region has 13 residues. CDR3 nucleotide sequence: TGTGCCAGCAGTCCACAGGGAGACGGAGGCTACACCTTC. The encoded protein is CASSPQGDGGYTF.

The V and J genes are TRBV5-1 and TRBJ2-5; TRBD1 agrees at 10 bases. Germline values: CDR1 SGHRS, CDR2 YFSETQ. The V gene end was trimmed by 3 bases and the J gene end by 0 bases; junction bases not matched to a gene: 11. CDR3 length: 18 amino acids. DNA of the CDR3: TGCGCCAGCAGCTCGAGACAACCGGGACAGGGGTACCAAGAGACCCAGTACTTC. Translated, it gives CASSSRQPGQGYQETQYF.

The chain uses TRBV7-8 and TRBJ1-1; 8 nucleotides agree with TRBD1. This CDR3 is 15 amino acids long. J lost 1 base, V lost 3 bases, and 4 bases had no gene match. Germline V gives CDR1 SGHVS, CDR2 FQNEAQ. The CDR3 loop reads CASSFIGQGNTEAFF. In nucleotides, the CDR3 is TGTGCCAGCAGCTTTATAGGACAGGGGAACACTGAAGCTTTCTTT.

The V and J genes are TRBV5-6 and TRBJ2-1; 12 positions agree with TRBD2. Looked up from germline, CDR1 is SGHDT and CDR2 is YYEEEE. The CDR3 is made up of 15 amino acids. J gave up 7 bases and V 0 bases, and 2 bases lay outside the gene matches. DNA for the CDR3: TGTGCCAGCAGCTTGGCTAGCGGGAGGGCAAATGAGCAGTTCTTC. It translates to CASSLASGRANEQFF. The full variable domain, in which reference TRBV5-6 and TRBJ2-1 provide the parts outside the CDR3, is DAGVTQSPTHLIKTRGQQVTLRCSPKSGHDTVSWYQQALGQGPQFIFQYYEEEERQRGNFPDRFSGHQFPNYSSELNVNALLLGDSALYLCASSLASGRANEQFFGPGTRLTVL.

The chain couples TRBV7-8 to TRBJ1-6, with D tentatively TRBD1 (5 bases). CDR1 is SGHVS, CDR2 FQNEAQ, per germline. CDR3 length: 17 residues. V was pared by 1 base and J by 0 bases, with 10 bases between. The CDR3 DNA reads as TGTGCCAGCAGCTTAGAACAGGCGAGCTCCTATAATTCACCCCTCCACTTT. Its protein is CASSLEQASSYNSPLHF.

The chain has TRBV29-1 and TRBJ1-1; 9 bases agree with TRBD1. The CDR3 runs to 14 residues. Looked up from germline, CDR1 is SQVTM and CDR2 is ANQGSEA. J lost 8 bases, V lost 2 bases, and 9 bases had no gene match. The CDR3 protein is CSVELQGARGEAFF. The DNA of the CDR3 is TGCAGCGTTGAATTACAGGGGGCGCGGGGAGAAGCTTTCTTT. The variable domain in full, completed from reference TRBV29-1 and TRBJ1-1, reads SAVISQKPSRDICQRGTSLTIQCQVDSQVTMMFWYRQQPGQSLTLIATANQGSEATYESGFVIDKFPISRPNLTFSTLTVSNMSPEDSSIYLCSVELQGARGEAFFGQGTRLTVV.

The rearrangement links TRBV9 to TRBJ2-3; 8 nucleotides agree with TRBD1. The CDR3 loop spans 16 amino acids. Trimming took 3 bases from V and 3 from J; bases not matched to a gene: 9. Germline CDR1 and CDR2: SGDLS and YYNGEE. The CDR3 is CASSDPTGAVTDTQYF. The CDR3 DNA follows: TGTGCCAGCAGCGACCCGACAGGGGCGGTAACAGATACGCAGTATTTT.

This rearrangement joins TRBV19 to TRBJ2-5; 9 nucleotides match TRBD2. From germline, CDR1 is LNHDA and CDR2 SQIVND (reference sequence). Losses at the gene ends were 2 bases for V and 1 base for J; bases not matched to a gene: 5. The CDR3 consists of 16 residues. In DNA, the CDR3 is TGTGCCAGTAGTATAATAGCGGGGGCCTCCCAAGAGACCCAGTACTTC. Translating gives CASSIIAGASQETQYF. Full variable domain (missing parts from reference TRBV19 and TRBJ2-5): DGGITQSPKYLFRKEGQNVTLSCEQNLNHDAMYWYRQDPGQGLRLIYYSQIVNDFQKGDIAEGYSVSREKKESFPLTVTSAQKNPTAFYLCASSIIAGASQETQYFGPGTRLLVL.

CDR3 nucleotide sequence: TGCGCCAGCAGCTTGGGCATGGGACAGAAACAAGAGACCCAGTACTTC. It codes for CASSLGMGQKQETQYF. This rearrangement joins TRBV5-1 to TRBJ2-5; 7 nucleotides match TRBD1. This CDR3 spans 16 amino acids. Trimming cost V 0 bases and J 2 bases; bases outside gene matches: 7. Germline V gives CDR1 SGHRS, CDR2 YFSETQ.

The rearrangement joins TRBV27 to TRBJ1-2; tentatively, D is TRBD1 (5 bases). The CDR3 has 13 amino acids. V was shortened by 5 bases and J by 5 bases, with 12 bases between the two germline ends. Per germline, CDR1 MNHEY and CDR2 SMNVEV (reference sequence). The CDR3 reads CASSAGIEYGYTF. In DNA, the CDR3 is TGTGCCAGCAGTGCAGGGATTGAGTATGGCTACACCTTC.

CDR3 coding DNA: TGCGCCAGCAGCCTTCCGGGACTCCAAGAGACCCAGTACTTC. Its translation: CASSLPGLQETQYF. The J gene is TRBJ2-5, the V gene TRBV4-1, with a tentative D call TRBD2 (6 bases). The CDR3 extends over 14 amino acids. The ends were cut back, 4 bases at V and 1 base at J, with 10 bases in the middle. The germline CDR1 and CDR2 sequences are MGHRA and YSYEKL.

The chain couples TRBV3-1 (or the pseudogene TRBV3-2) to TRBJ1-6, with 8 bases that match TRBD1. Trimming cost V 0 bases and J 8 bases; bases outside gene matches: 6. CDR3 size: 16 residues. The V gene's germline CDR1 is LGHDT and CDR2 YNNKEL (reference sequence). The CDR3 coding sequence is TGTGCCAGCAGCCAAGAACTCGGACAGGGAGATTCACCCCTCCACTTT. Amino acids: CASSQELGQGDSPLHF.

The V gene is TRBV19, the J gene TRBJ1-2, with a weak D call TRBD1 (5 bases). V lost 4 bases and J lost 8, with 11 bases in between. The CDR3 has 12 residues. Germline V lookup: CDR1 LNHDA, CDR2 SQIVND (reference sequence). The CDR3 here is CASSSRVFGYTF. The DNA for the CDR3 is TGTGCCAGTAGTAGCAGGGTTTTCGGCTACACCTTC.

This clone was detected a few times. The J gene is TRBJ1-5, the V gene TRBV30; 12 nucleotides match TRBD1. The V gene's germline CDR1 is GTSNPN and CDR2 SVGIG (reference sequence). V dropped 8 bases and J dropped 2; count of bases not matched to a gene: 7. CDR3 length: 15 residues. CDR3 region: CALPGQGARNQPQHF. CDR3 sequence (DNA): TGTGCCCTTCCGGGACAGGGGGCCCGCAATCAGCCCCAGCATTTT.

This rearrangement joins TRBV4-1 to TRBJ1-6; 7 bases align to TRBD1. This CDR3 region has 16 residues. The trim removed 0 bases at V and 5 bases at J, leaving 4 bases unmatched. Germline lookup yields CDR1 MGHRA and CDR2 YSYEKL. The CDR3 here is CASSQEQGINNSPLHF. DNA of the CDR3: TGCGCCAGCAGCCAAGAACAGGGGATTAATAATTCACCCCTCCACTTT.

This clone was found a few times. This chain joins TRBV2 and TRBJ2-1, with TRBD2 matching 12 bases. Per the germline V gene, CDR1 is SNHLY and CDR2 is FYNNEI. The CDR3 has 14 amino acids. Trimming at V came to 3 bases and at J to 8 bases, leaving 2 bases not matched to a gene. The DNA of the CDR3 is TGTGCCAGCAGTGAGACTAGCGGGAGAGATGAGCAGTTCTTC. It yields the protein CASSETSGRDEQFF.

The chain's CDR3 is CASSVGIFSTDTQYF. Written as DNA, the CDR3 is TGCGCCAGCAGCGTCGGGATTTTTAGCACAGATACGCAGTATTTT. The chain combines TRBV5-1 with TRBJ2-3, with D maybe TRBD2 (5 bases). Germline values: CDR1 SGHRS, CDR2 YFSETQ. The CDR3 runs 15 residues. The V end lost 4 bases, the J end lost 0 bases, and 12 bases lay between the germline ends. The entire variable domain, with the rest obtained from reference TRBV5-1 and TRBJ2-3, is as follows: KAGVTQTPRYLIKTRGQQVTLSCSPISGHRSVSWYQQTPGQGLQFLFEYFSETQRNKGNFPGRFSGRQFSNSRSEMNVSTLELGDSALYLCASSVGIFSTDTQYFGPGTRLTVL.

In this sample, this clone turned up once. This chain uses TRBV7-3 with TRBJ2-5; 9 bases agree with TRBD1. Germline V gene lookup returns CDR1 SGHTA and CDR2 FQGTGA. The junction had 4 bases not matched to a gene; V was cut back by 1 base and J by 4 bases. This CDR3 is built from 15 residues. Written as DNA, the CDR3 is TGTGCCAGCAGCTTAATGGGGGGACAGGGAGAGACCCAGTACTTC. Protein: CASSLMGGQGETQYF. Full variable domain (missing parts from reference TRBV7-3 and TRBJ2-5): GAGVSQTPSNKVTEKGKYVELRCDPISGHTALYWYRQSLGQGPEFLIYFQGTGAADDSGLPNDRFFAVRPEGSVSTLKIQRTERGDSAVYLCASSLMGGQGETQYFGPGTRLLVL.

This chain joins TRBV28 and TRBJ2-1, with 9 bases matching TRBD2. In germline, CDR1 is MDHEN, CDR2 SYDVKM. The CDR3 runs 15 residues. Trimming at V came to 4 bases and at J to 0 bases, leaving 1 base not matched to a gene. The CDR3 protein is CASSYSGSSYNEQFF. DNA for the CDR3: TGTGCCAGCAGTTATAGCGGGAGCTCCTACAATGAGCAGTTCTTC.

This sequence joins TRBV30 and TRBJ1-1; a possible D gene is TRBD1 (6 bases). The V gene lost 2 bases and the J gene lost 10 bases, with 14 bases spanning the gap. The CDR3 spans 12 residues. Per the germline V gene, CDR1 is GTSNPN and CDR2 is SVGIG (reference sequence). CDR3: CAWSPTGHGAFF. CDR3 nucleotides: TGTGCCTGGAGTCCCACAGGGCACGGAGCTTTCTTT.

J is TRBJ1-1 and V is TRBV6-5; D is possibly TRBD1 (5 bases). CDR1 and CDR2 (germline): MNHEY, SVGAGI. The CDR3 loop spans 13 amino acids. Trimming removed 11 bases from V and 6 bases from J, with 19 bases in between. CDR3 amino acids: CACRQGAIAEAFF. For the CDR3, the DNA is TGTGCCTGTCGACAAGGGGCAATCGCTGAAGCTTTCTTT.

This chain uses TRBV14 with TRBJ1-3; 9 positions agree with TRBD1. From germline, CDR1 is SGHDN and CDR2 FVKESK. This CDR3 has 17 amino acids. Unmatched junction bases numbered 5, after V lost 2 bases and J lost 0 bases. This CDR3 reads CASSQQTGGTSGNTIYF. The CDR3 region has the DNA TGTGCCAGCAGCCAACAGACAGGGGGAACCTCTGGAAACACCATATATTTT.

V gene TRBV9 combines with J gene TRBJ2-7; possible D gene TRBD2, 6 bases. There are 15 residues in the CDR3. Trimming took 0 bases from V and 0 from J, leaving 10 bases between them. From germline, CDR1 is SGDLS and CDR2 YYNGEE. CDR3 coding DNA: TGTGCCAGCAGCGTAGGTGGGGGGTACTCCTACGAGCAGTACTTC. Its protein is CASSVGGGYSYEQYF.

This rearrangement joins TRBV11-1 to TRBJ1-1; 7 nucleotides agree with TRBD1. The CDR3 contains 16 residues. Germline CDR1 reads SGHAT; CDR2 reads FQDESV (reference sequence). J lost 0 bases, V lost 5 bases, and 9 bases had no gene match. CDR3 sequence (DNA): TGTGCCAGCAGCGCCCACAGGGGAAGGTTGAACACTGAAGCTTTCTTT. This codes for CASSAHRGRLNTEAFF.

The chain combines TRBV5-6 with TRBJ1-1, with D maybe TRBD1 (5 bases). Trimming took 0 bases from V and 0 from J, leaving 12 bases between them. The CDR3 runs 16 residues. The germline gives CDR1 SGHDT, CDR2 YYEEEE. The CDR3 DNA follows: TGTGCCAGCAGCTTGGAGTTTAGGGGCATGAACACTGAAGCTTTCTTT. This sequence encodes CASSLEFRGMNTEAFF.